The rows below give T cell receptor beta chains drawn from one sample of a study of identical twins. TCRdb re-derived calls from the 5' RACE reads in MiXCR, one entry per CDR3 protein. This sample has approximately 500,000 distinct CDR3 sequences, with more than 20% found just once. The same data also contributed to another study, on T cells expressing NK-cell markers.

Sequenced material: CD4+ T cells sorted from blood. These receptors were collected from a woman under 30 in good health. The CDR3 runs from the conserved cysteine through the conserved F or W. D genes are given only for firm matches. Where a row states a size, it is once, few, many or the class of an expanded clone; other rows omit it.

v_gene	j_gene	d_gene	abundance	CDR3aa	CDR3nt
TRBV10-3	TRBJ2-3	TRBD1	few	CAIRRTGNTDTQYF	TGTGCCATCAGGAGGACAGGAAATACAGATACGCAGTATTTT
TRBV20-1	TRBJ1-4	TRBD1	few	CSARDRAYEKLFF	TGCAGTGCCCGGGACAGGGCTTACGAAAAACTGTTTTTT
TRBV4-1	TRBJ2-7	TRBD2	-	CASSQGGLPTYEQYF	TGCGCCAGCAGCCAGGGAGGGCTACCCACCTACGAGCAGTACTTC
TRBV5-1	TRBJ2-4	-	-	CASSLVGNIQYF	TGCGCCAGCAGCTTGGTAGGAAACATTCAGTACTTC
TRBV5-1	TRBJ2-7	TRBD2	once	CASSLAPQREGYEQYF	TGCGCCAGCAGCTTGGCACCCCAGCGGGAGGGCTACGAGCAGTACTTC
TRBV5-6	TRBJ2-2	-	-	CASSWPLDGELFF	TGTGCCAGCAGCTGGCCACTTGACGGGGAGCTGTTTTTT
TRBV4-1	TRBJ1-2	-	few	CASSQDRAFYGYTF	TGCGCCAGCAGCCAAGATCGGGCGTTTTATGGCTACACCTTC
TRBV18	TRBJ2-7	-	few	CASSPGTAAEQYF	TGTGCCAGCTCACCTGGGACTGCGGCTGAGCAGTACTTC
TRBV15	TRBJ1-1	-	few	CATSTPNTEAFF	TGTGCCACCAGCACGCCGAACACTGAAGCTTTCTTT
TRBV11-3	TRBJ1-3	TRBD1	-	CASRPGQGTSGNTIYF	TGTGCCAGCAGACCCGGACAGGGAACTTCTGGAAACACCATATATTTT
TRBV20-1	TRBJ2-7	TRBD2	-	CSARVPGLAVSYEQYF	TGCAGTGCTAGAGTTCCCGGACTAGCGGTTTCCTACGAGCAGTACTTC
TRBV7-2	TRBJ2-7	TRBD2	many	CASSLTGLAGDEQYF	TGTGCCAGCAGTTTAACTGGACTAGCGGGAGACGAGCAGTACTTC
TRBV5-1	TRBJ2-3	-	few	CASSLFPTDTQYF	TGCGCCAGCAGCTTGTTCCCGACAGATACGCAGTATTTT
TRBV7-3	TRBJ1-1	-	-	CASSHPMGYTGPNTEAFF	TGTGCCAGCAGCCATCCTATGGGGTATACAGGGCCGAACACTGAAGCTTTCTTT
TRBV6-1	TRBJ2-5	-	-	CASELPFEETQYF	TGTGCCAGCGAACTACCATTCGAAGAGACCCAGTACTTC
TRBV5-1	TRBJ2-1	TRBD2	-	CASSLALLAGVYNEQFF	TGCGCCAGCAGCTTGGCCCTACTAGCGGGGGTATACAATGAGCAGTTCTTC
TRBV9	TRBJ1-2	TRBD1	-	CASSVPGQVNYGYTF	TGTGCCAGCAGCGTTCCGGGACAGGTAAACTATGGCTACACCTTC
TRBV15	TRBJ2-5	-	-	CATSLPGETQYF	TGTGCCACCAGTCTCCCCGGGGAGACCCAGTACTTC
TRBV5-1	TRBJ2-3	TRBD2	-	CASRGTSLTDTQYF	TGCGCCAGCAGAGGGACTAGCCTCACAGATACGCAGTATTTT
TRBV15	TRBJ1-1	-	few	CATSGRGDTEAFF	TGTGCCACCAGCGGCCGTGGGGACACTGAAGCTTTCTTT
TRBV12-3/TRBV12-4	TRBJ2-1	-	-	CASNRPQSYNEQFF	TGTGCCAGCAATAGGCCGCAGTCCTACAATGAGCAGTTCTTC
TRBV7-6	TRBJ2-5	-	few	CASSRWGGQETQYF	TGTGCCAGCAGCCGCTGGGGCGGCCAAGAGACCCAGTACTTC
TRBV20-1	TRBJ1-1	-	-	CSASRTGDAEAFF	TGCAGTGCTAGTCGTACTGGAGACGCTGAAGCTTTCTTT
TRBV20-1	TRBJ2-1	-	-	CSASYVYNEQFF	TGCAGTGCTAGTTATGTCTACAATGAGCAGTTCTTC
TRBV6-6	TRBJ1-2	-	-	CASSYPEDGYTF	TGTGCCAGCAGTTATCCAGAAGACGGCTACACCTTC
TRBV7-3	TRBJ1-1	-	-	CASSLGYGATEAFF	TGTGCCAGCAGCTTAGGTTACGGCGCCACTGAAGCTTTCTTT
TRBV6-5	TRBJ2-1	-	-	CASSYGGAGDYEQFF	TGTGCCAGCAGTTACGGCGGCGCAGGGGACTATGAGCAGTTCTTC
TRBV11-2	TRBJ2-1	TRBD2	-	CASSLRLAGGDNEQFF	TGTGCCAGCAGCTTAAGACTAGCGGGAGGGGACAATGAGCAGTTCTTC
TRBV15	TRBJ2-4	-	many	CATSRVGVAKNIQYF	TGTGCCACCAGCAGAGTGGGGGTAGCCAAAAACATTCAGTACTTC
TRBV20-1	TRBJ2-7	-	-	CSASWVTRGYEQYF	TGCAGTGCTTCCTGGGTGACGAGGGGGTACGAGCAGTACTTC
TRBV20-1	TRBJ1-1	-	-	CSAFDVNTEAFF	TGCAGTGCTTTTGACGTGAACACTGAAGCTTTCTTT
TRBV7-6	TRBJ2-2	TRBD1	-	CASSSDRVLNTGELFF	TGTGCCAGCAGCTCAGACAGGGTGTTGAACACCGGGGAGCTGTTTTTT
TRBV28	TRBJ2-5	-	many	CASSFLNQETQYF	TGTGCCAGCAGTTTTCTAAACCAAGAGACCCAGTACTTC
TRBV12-5	TRBJ2-7	TRBD2	-	CASARGILDSSYEQYF	TGTGCTAGTGCGCGGGGGATTCTAGATTCCTCCTACGAGCAGTACTTC
TRBV29-1	TRBJ2-1	-	-	CSVGRRGEQFF	TGCAGCGTAGGCCGACGTGGGGAGCAGTTCTTC
TRBV30	TRBJ2-1	-	-	CAWSPGRDNEQFF	TGTGCCTGGAGTCCGGGGCGCGACAATGAGCAGTTCTTC